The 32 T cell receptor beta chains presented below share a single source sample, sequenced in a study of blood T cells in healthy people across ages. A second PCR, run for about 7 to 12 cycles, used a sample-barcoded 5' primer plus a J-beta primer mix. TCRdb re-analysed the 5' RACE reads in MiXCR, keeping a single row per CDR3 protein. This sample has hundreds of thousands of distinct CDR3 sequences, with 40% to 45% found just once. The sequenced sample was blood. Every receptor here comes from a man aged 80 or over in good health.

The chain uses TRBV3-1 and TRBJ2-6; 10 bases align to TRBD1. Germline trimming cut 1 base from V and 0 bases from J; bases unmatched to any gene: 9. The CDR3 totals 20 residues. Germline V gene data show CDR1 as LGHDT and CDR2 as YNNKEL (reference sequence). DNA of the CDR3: TGTGCCAGCAGCCAAGTATTAGGACAGGGGGGTAGCTCTGGGGCCAACGTCCTGACTTTC. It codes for CASSQVLGQGGSSGANVLTF. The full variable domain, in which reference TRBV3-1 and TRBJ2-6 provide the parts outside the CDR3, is DTAVSQTPKYLVTQMGNDKSIKCEQNLGHDTMYWYKQDSKKFLKIMFSYNNKELIINETVPNRFSPKSPDKAHLNLHINSLELGDSAVYFCASSQVLGQGGSSGANVLTFGAGSRLTVL.

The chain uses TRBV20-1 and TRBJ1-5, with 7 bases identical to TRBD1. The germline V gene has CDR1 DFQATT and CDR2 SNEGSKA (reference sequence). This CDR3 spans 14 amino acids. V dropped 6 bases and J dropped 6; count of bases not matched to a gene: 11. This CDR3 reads CSAPTQGNRQPQHF. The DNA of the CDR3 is TGCAGTGCCCCGACACAGGGGAACCGTCAGCCCCAGCATTTT.

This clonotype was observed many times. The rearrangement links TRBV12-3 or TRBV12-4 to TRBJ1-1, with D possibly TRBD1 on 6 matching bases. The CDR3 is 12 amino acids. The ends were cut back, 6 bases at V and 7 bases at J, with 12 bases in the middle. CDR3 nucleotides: TGTGCCAGCAGCTCCGGACAGTATGAAGCTTTCTTT. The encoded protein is CASSSGQYEAFF.

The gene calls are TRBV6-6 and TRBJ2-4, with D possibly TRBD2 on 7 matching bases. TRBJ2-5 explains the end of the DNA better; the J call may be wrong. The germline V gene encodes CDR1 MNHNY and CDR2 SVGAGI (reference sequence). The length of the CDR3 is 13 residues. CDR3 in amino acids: CAVQGGGQETQYF. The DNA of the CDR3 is TGTGCTGTCCAAGGGGGGGGGCAAGAGACCCAGTACTTC.

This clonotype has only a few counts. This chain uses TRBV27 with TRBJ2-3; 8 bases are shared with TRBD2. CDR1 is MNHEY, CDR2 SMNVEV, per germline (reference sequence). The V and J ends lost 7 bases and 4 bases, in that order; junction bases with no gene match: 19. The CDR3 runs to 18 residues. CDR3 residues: CASKRESRLSGLADTQYF. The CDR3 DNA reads TGTGCCAGCAAGCGGGAGTCGAGATTGTCCGGACTCGCAGATACGCAGTATTTT.

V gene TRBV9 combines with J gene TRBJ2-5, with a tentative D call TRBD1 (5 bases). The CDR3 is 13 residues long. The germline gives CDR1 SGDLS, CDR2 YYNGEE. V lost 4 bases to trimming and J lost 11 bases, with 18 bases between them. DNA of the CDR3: TGTGCCAGCAGCTTTACGGACACGAGAGCACAGTACTTC. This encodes CASSFTDTRAQYF.

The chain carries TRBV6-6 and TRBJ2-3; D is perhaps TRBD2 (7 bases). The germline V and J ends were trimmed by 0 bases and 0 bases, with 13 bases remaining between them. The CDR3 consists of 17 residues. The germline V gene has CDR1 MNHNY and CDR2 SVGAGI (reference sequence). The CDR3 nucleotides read TGTGCCAGCAGTTACTCGAATGCGGGGGCTAGCACAGATACGCAGTATTTT. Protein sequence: CASSYSNAGASTDTQYF.

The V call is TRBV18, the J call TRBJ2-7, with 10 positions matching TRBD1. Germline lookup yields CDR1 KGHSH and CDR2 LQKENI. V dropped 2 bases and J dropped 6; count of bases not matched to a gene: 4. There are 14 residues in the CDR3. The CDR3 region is CASSPATGGREQYF. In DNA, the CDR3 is TGTGCCAGCTCACCAGCGACAGGGGGCCGCGAGCAGTACTTC.

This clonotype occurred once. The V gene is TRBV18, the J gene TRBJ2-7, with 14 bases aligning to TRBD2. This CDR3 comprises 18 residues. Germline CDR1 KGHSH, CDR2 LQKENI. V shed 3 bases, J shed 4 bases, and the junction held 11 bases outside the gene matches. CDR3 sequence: CASSPLPGLAGVKYEQYF. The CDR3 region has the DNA TGTGCCAGCTCACCCTTACCGGGACTAGCGGGAGTGAAGTACGAGCAGTACTTC.

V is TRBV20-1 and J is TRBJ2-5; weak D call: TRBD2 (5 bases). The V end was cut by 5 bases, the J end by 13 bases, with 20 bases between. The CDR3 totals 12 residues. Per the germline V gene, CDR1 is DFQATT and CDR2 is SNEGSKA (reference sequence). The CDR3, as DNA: TGCAGTGCTTCCCTTGGCGGAGCGGACCGGTACTTC. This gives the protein CSASLGGADRYF.

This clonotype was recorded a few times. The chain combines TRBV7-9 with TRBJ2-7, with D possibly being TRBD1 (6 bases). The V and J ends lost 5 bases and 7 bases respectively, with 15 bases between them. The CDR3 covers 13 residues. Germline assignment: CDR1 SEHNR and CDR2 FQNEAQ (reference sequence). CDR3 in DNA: TGTGCCAGCAGCCCTAGGACAGTTTTGGAGCAGTACTTC. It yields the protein CASSPRTVLEQYF.

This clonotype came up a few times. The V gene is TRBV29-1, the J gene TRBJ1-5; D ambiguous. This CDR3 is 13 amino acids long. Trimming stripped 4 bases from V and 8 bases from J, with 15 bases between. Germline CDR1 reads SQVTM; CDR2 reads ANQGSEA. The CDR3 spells CSVAHSGGEPQHF. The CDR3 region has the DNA TGCAGCGTTGCCCACTCTGGCGGGGAGCCCCAGCATTTT.

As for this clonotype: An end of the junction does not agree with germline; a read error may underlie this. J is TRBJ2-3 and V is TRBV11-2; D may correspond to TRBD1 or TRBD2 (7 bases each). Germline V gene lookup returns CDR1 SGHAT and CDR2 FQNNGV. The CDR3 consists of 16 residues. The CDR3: CARSLRSRGGSDTQYF. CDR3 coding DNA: TGTGCCCGCAGCTTACGAAGCAGGGGGGGCTCAGATACGCAGTATTTT.

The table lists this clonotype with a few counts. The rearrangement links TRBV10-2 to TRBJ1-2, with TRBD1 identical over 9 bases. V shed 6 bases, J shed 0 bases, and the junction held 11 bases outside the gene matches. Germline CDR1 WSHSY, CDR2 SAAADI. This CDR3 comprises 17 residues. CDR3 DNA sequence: TGCGCCAGCAGAGTAATCGGACAGGGGCAGACTAACTATGGCTACACCTTC. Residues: CASRVIGQGQTNYGYTF.

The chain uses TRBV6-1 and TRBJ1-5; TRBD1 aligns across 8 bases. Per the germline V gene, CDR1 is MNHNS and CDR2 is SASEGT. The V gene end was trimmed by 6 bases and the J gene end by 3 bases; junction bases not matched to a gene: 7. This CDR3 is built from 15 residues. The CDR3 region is CASSLGTGYNQPQHF. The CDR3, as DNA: TGTGCCAGCAGCCTCGGGACAGGATACAATCAGCCCCAGCATTTT.

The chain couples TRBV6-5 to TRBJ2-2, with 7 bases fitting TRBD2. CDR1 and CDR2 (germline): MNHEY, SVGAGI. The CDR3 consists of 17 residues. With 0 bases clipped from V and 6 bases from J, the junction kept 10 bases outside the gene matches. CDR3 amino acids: CASSYSLRWGRAGELFF. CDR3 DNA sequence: TGTGCCAGCAGTTACTCTTTACGATGGGGGAGGGCCGGGGAGCTGTTTTTT.

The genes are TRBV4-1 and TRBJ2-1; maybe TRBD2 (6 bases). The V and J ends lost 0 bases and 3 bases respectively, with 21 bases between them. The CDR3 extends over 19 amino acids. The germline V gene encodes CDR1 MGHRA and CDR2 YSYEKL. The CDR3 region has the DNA TGCGCCAGCAGCCAAGATGCCCTCGTTTGGGGAGGAGGCTACAATGAGCAGTTCTTC. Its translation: CASSQDALVWGGGYNEQFF.

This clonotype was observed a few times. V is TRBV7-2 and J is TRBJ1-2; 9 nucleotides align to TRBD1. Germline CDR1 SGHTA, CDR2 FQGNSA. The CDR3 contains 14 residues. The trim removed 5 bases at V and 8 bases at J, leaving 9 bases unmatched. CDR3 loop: CASSPLQGAAGYTF. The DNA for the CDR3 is TGTGCCAGCAGCCCCTTACAGGGGGCAGCGGGCTACACCTTC.

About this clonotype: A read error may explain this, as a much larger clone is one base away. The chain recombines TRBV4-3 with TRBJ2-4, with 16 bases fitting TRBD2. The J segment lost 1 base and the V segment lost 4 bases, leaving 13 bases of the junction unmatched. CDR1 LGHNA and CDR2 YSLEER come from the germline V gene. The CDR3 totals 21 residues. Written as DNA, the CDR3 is TGCGCCAGCAGCCGAGCCCCGGGACTAGCGGGAGGGGTTGAGGCCAAAAACATTCAGTACTTC. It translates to CASSRAPGLAGGVEAKNIQYF.

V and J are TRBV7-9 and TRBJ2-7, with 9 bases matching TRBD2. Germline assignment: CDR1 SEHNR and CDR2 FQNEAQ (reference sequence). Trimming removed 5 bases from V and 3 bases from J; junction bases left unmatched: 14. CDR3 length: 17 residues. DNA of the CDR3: TGTGCCAGCAGCCCAAACCACGGGCTAGCGGGGAGCTACGAGCAGTACTTC. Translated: CASSPNHGLAGSYEQYF.

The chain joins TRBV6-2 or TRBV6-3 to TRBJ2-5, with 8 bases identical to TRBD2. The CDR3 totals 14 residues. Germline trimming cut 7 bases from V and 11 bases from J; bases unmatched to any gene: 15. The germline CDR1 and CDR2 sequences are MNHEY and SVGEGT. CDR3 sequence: CASILSGAMGEQYF. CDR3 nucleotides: TGTGCCAGCATCCTTAGCGGGGCCATGGGAGAGCAGTACTTC.

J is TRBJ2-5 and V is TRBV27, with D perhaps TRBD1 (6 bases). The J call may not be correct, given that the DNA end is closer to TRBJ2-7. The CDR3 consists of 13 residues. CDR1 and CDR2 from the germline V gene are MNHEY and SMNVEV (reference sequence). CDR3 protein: CASGMDSSYEQYF. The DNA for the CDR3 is TGTGCCAGCGGAATGGACAGTTCCTACGAGCAGTACTTC.

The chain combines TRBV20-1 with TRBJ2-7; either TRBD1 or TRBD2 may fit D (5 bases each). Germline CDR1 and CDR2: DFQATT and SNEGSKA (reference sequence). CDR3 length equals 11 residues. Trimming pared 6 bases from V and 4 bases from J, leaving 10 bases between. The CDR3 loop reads CSARDLYEQYF. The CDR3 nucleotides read TGCAGTGCCCGGGACCTATACGAGCAGTACTTC.

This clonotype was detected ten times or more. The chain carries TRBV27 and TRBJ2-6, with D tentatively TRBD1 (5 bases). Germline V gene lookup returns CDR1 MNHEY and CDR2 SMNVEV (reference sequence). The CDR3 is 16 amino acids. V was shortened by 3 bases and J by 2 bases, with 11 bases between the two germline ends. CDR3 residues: CASSLVGRAGANVLTF. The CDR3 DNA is TGTGCCAGCAGTTTGGTCGGCAGGGCTGGGGCCAACGTCCTGACTTTC.

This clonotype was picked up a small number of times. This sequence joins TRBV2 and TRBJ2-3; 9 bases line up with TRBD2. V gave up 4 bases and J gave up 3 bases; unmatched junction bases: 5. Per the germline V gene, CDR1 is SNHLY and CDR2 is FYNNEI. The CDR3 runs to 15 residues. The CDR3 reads CASSGLAGVTDTQYF. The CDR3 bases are TGTGCCAGCAGTGGGTTAGCGGGAGTAACAGATACGCAGTATTTT.

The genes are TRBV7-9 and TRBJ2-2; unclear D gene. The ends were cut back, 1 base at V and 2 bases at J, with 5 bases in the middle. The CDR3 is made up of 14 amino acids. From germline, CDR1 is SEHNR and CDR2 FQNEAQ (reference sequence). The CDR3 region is CASSLDPNTGELFF. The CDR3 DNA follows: TGTGCCAGCAGCTTAGATCCAAACACCGGGGAGCTGTTTTTT.

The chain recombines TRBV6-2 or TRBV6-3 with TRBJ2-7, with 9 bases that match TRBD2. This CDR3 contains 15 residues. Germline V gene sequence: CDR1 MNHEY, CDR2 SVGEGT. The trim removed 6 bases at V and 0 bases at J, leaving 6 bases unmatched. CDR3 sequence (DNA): TGTGCCAGCAGATATAGCGGGGGCCCCTCCTACGAGCAGTACTTC. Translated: CASRYSGGPSYEQYF.

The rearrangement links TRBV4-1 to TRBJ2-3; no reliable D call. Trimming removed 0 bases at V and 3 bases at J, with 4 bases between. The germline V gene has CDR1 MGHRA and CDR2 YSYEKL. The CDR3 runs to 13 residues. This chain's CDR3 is CASSQDKTDTQYF. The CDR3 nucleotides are TGCGCCAGCAGCCAAGATAAAACAGATACGCAGTATTTT.

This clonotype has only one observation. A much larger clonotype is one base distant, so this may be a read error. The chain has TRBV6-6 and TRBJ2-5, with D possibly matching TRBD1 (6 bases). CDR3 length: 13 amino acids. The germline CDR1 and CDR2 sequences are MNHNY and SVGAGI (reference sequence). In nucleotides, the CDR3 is TGTGCCGGCAGTACCCGCAGGGGAGAGACCCAGTACTTC. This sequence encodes CAGSTRRGETQYF.

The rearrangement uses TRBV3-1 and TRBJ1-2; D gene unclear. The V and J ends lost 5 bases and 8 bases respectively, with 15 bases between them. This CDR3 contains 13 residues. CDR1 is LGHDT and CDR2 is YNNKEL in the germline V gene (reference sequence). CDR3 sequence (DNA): TGTGCCAGCAGCTCGGCCGCCACGGGGGGCTACACCTTC. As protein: CASSSAATGGYTF.

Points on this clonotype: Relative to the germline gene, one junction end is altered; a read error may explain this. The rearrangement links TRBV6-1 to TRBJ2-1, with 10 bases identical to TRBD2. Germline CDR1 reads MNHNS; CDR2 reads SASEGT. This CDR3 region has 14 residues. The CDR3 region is CASSVTSGYNAQFF. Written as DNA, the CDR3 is TGTGCCAGCAGTGTGACTAGCGGGTACAATGCGCAGTTCTTC.

CDR3 in amino acids: CASSSRSIRREYF. CDR3 coding DNA: TGTGCCAGCAGTTCCCGGAGTATTCGTCGGGAGTACTTC. The chain uses TRBV28 and TRBJ2-7, with D unresolved. V was clipped by 4 bases and J by 11 bases, with 18 bases between them. The germline gives CDR1 MDHEN, CDR2 SYDVKM. This CDR3 has 13 residues.